These 32 T cell receptor beta chains came from one sample sequenced in a study of CXCR3-negative and CXCR3-positive naive CD8 T cells. These receptors have no known antigen. UMI labels and 5' RACE were used to prepare the TRB cDNA libraries. TCRdb reprocessed the 5' RACE reads and keeps a single row for each CDR3 protein, giving no DNA. The specimen's table records 140,000 to 150,000 distinct CDR3 sequences. Study conclusions and caveats: For CXCR3-positive naive cells, TRB CDR3s were more hydrophobic than those of CXCR3-negative naive cells.

The sample taken for sequencing was naive CXCR3+ CD8+ T cells from blood. Subset specified: CD45RO-CCR7+CD27+CD95- naive CD8+ T cells expressing CXCR3 (TNR3+). These TCRs come from a human donor in good health. Some clones in this sample may be carry-over from other donors' samples.

The V gene is TRBV28, the J gene TRBJ2-3; the D gene TCRdb calls, TRBD1, cannot be checked with no DNA. The CDR3 is made up of 15 amino acids. Germline V gives CDR1 MDHEN, CDR2 SYDVKM. The CDR3 spells CASKGAITSTDTQYF.

The chain combines TRBV27 with TRBJ2-7. Germline CDR1 is MNHEY and CDR2 is SMNVEV (reference sequence). This CDR3 contains 14 residues. CDR3 protein: CASSLGGPSYEQYF.

The V call is TRBV7-6, the J call TRBJ2-2; TCRdb gives TRBD1 as the D gene, but with no DNA this cannot be confirmed. Germline-derived CDR1 and CDR2 are SGHVS and FNYEAQ. The CDR3 is made up of 11 amino acids. The chain's CDR3 is CASRGTGELFF.

The V and J genes are TRBV7-9 and TRBJ2-7; the D call of TRBD2 rests on TCRdb alone, since no DNA is present to check it. The CDR3 sequence is 14 residues long. Germline assignment: CDR1 SEHNR and CDR2 FQNEAQ (reference sequence). CDR3 region: CASSPKVGRDEQYF.

The rearrangement links TRBV12-3 or TRBV12-4 to TRBJ1-1; TCRdb indicates TRBD1, and absent DNA this call remains unverified. This CDR3 comprises 13 residues. This chain's CDR3 is CASSPPMGYEAFF.

The rearrangement links TRBV7-2 to TRBJ2-7. This CDR3 is built from 12 residues. Per germline, CDR1 SGHTA and CDR2 FQGNSA. The CDR3 is CASSYIVGEQYF.

The chain uses TRBV27 and TRBJ1-2; there is no DNA to check the TCRdb D call of TRBD1. Germline V CDR1 and CDR2: MNHEY, SMNVEV (reference sequence). CDR3 length: 13 residues. The CDR3 here is CASSLQGFYGYTF.

The chain links TRBV5-1 to TRBJ2-7. The CDR3 is 14 amino acids. CDR1 is SGHRS, CDR2 YFSETQ, per germline. The CDR3 loop reads CASSSSQGSYEQYF.

The chain links TRBV5-1 to TRBJ2-1; TCRdb's D call of TRBD1 is untestable without DNA. The germline V gene encodes CDR1 SGHRS and CDR2 YFSETQ. CDR3 length: 14 residues. CDR3 amino acids: CASSLPGVYNEQFF.

V gene TRBV5-1 combines with J gene TRBJ1-2. The CDR3 is 13 residues long. Germline V lookup: CDR1 SGHRS, CDR2 YFSETQ. This CDR3 reads CASSLAADYGYTF.

The chain has TRBV29-1 and TRBJ1-1; TCRdb's D gene call, TRBD1, goes unchecked for lack of DNA. The CDR3 is 15 residues long. Per germline, CDR1 SQVTM and CDR2 ANQGSEA. The chain's CDR3 is CSVAEGGPLVGKAFF.

CDR3 in amino acids: CASSQEAYEQYF. This chain uses TRBV3-1 with TRBJ2-7. The CDR3 loop spans 12 amino acids. Germline values: CDR1 LGHDT, CDR2 YNNKEL (reference sequence).

V is TRBV21-1 and J is TRBJ1-6; TCRdb designates TRBD1, a call that cannot be tested without DNA. TRBV21-1 is given as a pseudogene. The CDR3 loop spans 18 amino acids. The CDR3 spells CASNCRDQRGSYNSPLHF.

The genes are TRBV7-6 and TRBJ2-7; as DNA is missing, the TRBD2 call by TCRdb cannot be tested. There are 14 residues in the CDR3. The germline V gene encodes CDR1 SGHVS and CDR2 FNYEAQ. CDR3 residues: CASEPGRAPYEQYF.

The chain recombines TRBV2 with TRBJ1-5. CDR1 and CDR2 from the germline V gene are SNHLY and FYNNEI. The CDR3 runs 14 residues. This chain's CDR3 is CASRVPQGYQPQHF.

The rearrangement uses TRBV5-1 and TRBJ1-1; no DNA is available, so the TRBD1 call from TCRdb remains unchecked. The germline V gene has CDR1 SGHRS and CDR2 YFSETQ. This CDR3 spans 14 amino acids. The CDR3 loop is CASSPGQGGHEAFF. The variable domain in full, completed from reference TRBV5-1 and TRBJ1-1, reads KAGVTQTPRYLIKTRGQQVTLSCSPISGHRSVSWYQQTPGQGLQFLFEYFSETQRNKGNFPGRFSGRQFSNSRSEMNVSTLELGDSALYLCASSPGQGGHEAFFGQGTRLTVV.

The chain joins TRBV28 to TRBJ2-1; no DNA is available, so the TRBD1 call from TCRdb remains unchecked. Germline CDR1 and CDR2: MDHEN and SYDVKM. The CDR3 length is 15 residues. The CDR3 is CASKPGQSFYNEQFF.

This CDR3 is CSAETPETQYF. This rearrangement joins TRBV20-1 to TRBJ2-5. CDR1 and CDR2 from the germline V gene are DFQATT and SNEGSKA (reference sequence). The CDR3 extends over 11 amino acids.

The V and J genes are TRBV28 and TRBJ2-7; TCRdb proposes TRBD2, but this gene call is untestable without DNA. The CDR3 is made up of 15 amino acids. From germline, CDR1 is MDHEN and CDR2 SYDVKM. Here the CDR3 reads CASDVGLAGAYEQYF. Filled out from reference TRBV28 and TRBJ2-7, the complete variable domain reads DVKVTQSSRYLVKRTGEKVFLECVQDMDHENMFWYRQDPGLGLRLIYFSYDVKMKEKGDIPEGYSVSREKKERFSLILESASTNQTSMYLCASDVGLAGAYEQYFGPGTRLTVT.

The V gene is TRBV7-6, the J gene TRBJ2-7; no DNA is available, so the TRBD2 call from TCRdb remains unchecked. This CDR3 contains 14 residues. Per the germline V gene, CDR1 is SGHVS and CDR2 is FNYEAQ. The CDR3 reads CASSPRGPGYEQYF.

The rearrangement joins TRBV7-9 to TRBJ2-7; the D call from TCRdb, TRBD2, cannot be confirmed without DNA. This CDR3 comprises 13 residues. Germline loops: CDR1 SEHNR, CDR2 FQNEAQ (reference sequence). The CDR3 sequence is CASSGRGAHEQYF. Variable domain in full (rest from reference TRBV7-9 and TRBJ2-7): DTGVSQNPRHKITKRGQNVTFRCDPISEHNRLYWYRQTLGQGPEFLTYFQNEAQLEKSRLLSDRFSAERPKGSFSTLEIQRTEQGDSAMYLCASSGRGAHEQYFGPGTRLTVT.

The gene calls are TRBV7-9 and TRBJ2-7; as DNA is missing, the TRBD1 call by TCRdb cannot be tested. The CDR3 sequence is 16 residues long. In germline, CDR1 is SEHNR, CDR2 FQNEAQ (reference sequence). This CDR3 reads CASSRAPRGLGGEQYF.

The rearrangement joins TRBV7-9 to TRBJ1-5. From germline, CDR1 is SEHNR and CDR2 FQNEAQ (reference sequence). CDR3 length equals 16 residues. CDR3 in amino acids: CASSSLIGPPGQPQHF.

The chain couples TRBV5-1 to TRBJ2-7; TCRdb reports TRBD2, a call that lacks DNA to check it against. Germline-derived CDR1 and CDR2 are SGHRS and YFSETQ. The CDR3 spans 15 residues. CDR3 sequence: CASSLDLGTSYEQYF. The full variable domain, its missing parts supplied by reference TRBV5-1 and TRBJ2-7, is KAGVTQTPRYLIKTRGQQVTLSCSPISGHRSVSWYQQTPGQGLQFLFEYFSETQRNKGNFPGRFSGRQFSNSRSEMNVSTLELGDSALYLCASSLDLGTSYEQYFGPGTRLTVT.

The chain employs TRBV12-3 or TRBV12-4 and TRBJ2-7. This CDR3 is 11 amino acids long. CDR3 sequence reads: CASSGALEQYF.

The chain carries TRBV27 and TRBJ2-5; TCRdb indicates TRBD1, and absent DNA this call remains unverified. CDR1 and CDR2 from the germline V gene are MNHEY and SMNVEV (reference sequence). This CDR3 region has 15 residues. CDR3 amino acids: CASSLLRDDGETQYF.

The chain couples TRBV10-2 to TRBJ1-1; TCRdb gives TRBD1 as the D gene, but with no DNA this cannot be confirmed. The CDR3 extends over 13 amino acids. Germline V gene data show CDR1 as WSHSY and CDR2 as SAAADI. The CDR3 loop is CASSEGTNTEALF.

The rearrangement joins TRBV29-1 to TRBJ1-2; lacking DNA, the TRBD1 call made by TCRdb goes unchecked. This CDR3 comprises 11 residues. Germline loops: CDR1 SQVTM, CDR2 ANQGSEA. CDR3 protein: CSVPFDYGYAF.

The V call is TRBV29-1, the J call TRBJ2-1; with no DNA, the TCRdb D assignment of TRBD1 cannot be verified. The length of the CDR3 is 16 residues. The germline CDR1 and CDR2 sequences are SQVTM and ANQGSEA. This CDR3 is CSVELIGQGDHNEQFF.

The chain recombines TRBV7-2 with TRBJ2-1; TCRdb indicates TRBD2, and absent DNA this call remains unverified. Looked up from germline, CDR1 is SGHTA and CDR2 is FQGNSA. The CDR3 extends over 23 amino acids. CDR3 sequence: CASSFPTDRGLAGGSETYNEQFF.

The V gene is TRBV11-3, the J gene TRBJ1-2. The CDR3 runs 15 residues. Germline lookup yields CDR1 SGHNT and CDR2 YENEEA. The CDR3 is CASSFGPAGPYGYTF.

The J gene is TRBJ2-1, the V gene TRBV29-1; there is no DNA to check the TCRdb D call of TRBD1. Germline V gene lookup returns CDR1 SQVTM and CDR2 ANQGSEA. The CDR3 has 12 amino acids. The CDR3 protein is CSVDGGPDEQFF.